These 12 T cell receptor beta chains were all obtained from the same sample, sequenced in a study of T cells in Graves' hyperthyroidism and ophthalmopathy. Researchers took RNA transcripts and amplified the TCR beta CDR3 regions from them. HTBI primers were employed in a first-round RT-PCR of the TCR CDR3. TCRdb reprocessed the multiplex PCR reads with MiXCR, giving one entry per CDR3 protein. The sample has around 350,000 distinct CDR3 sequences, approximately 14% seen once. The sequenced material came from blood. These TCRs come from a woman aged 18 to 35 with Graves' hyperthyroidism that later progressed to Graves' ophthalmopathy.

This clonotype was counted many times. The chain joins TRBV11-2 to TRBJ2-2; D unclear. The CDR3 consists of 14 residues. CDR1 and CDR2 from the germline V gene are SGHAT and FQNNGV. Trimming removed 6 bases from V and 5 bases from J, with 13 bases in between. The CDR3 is CASSLRSGTGELFF. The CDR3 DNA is TGTGCCAGCAGTCTCAGATCAGGAACCGGGGAGCTGTTTTTT.

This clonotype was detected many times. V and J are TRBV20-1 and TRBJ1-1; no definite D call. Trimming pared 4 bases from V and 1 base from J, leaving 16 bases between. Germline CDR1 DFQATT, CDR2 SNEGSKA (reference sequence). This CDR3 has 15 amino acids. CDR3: CSAISPLATNTEAFF. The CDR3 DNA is TGCAGTGCTATCTCCCCCCTGGCTACGAACACTGAAGCTTTCTTT.

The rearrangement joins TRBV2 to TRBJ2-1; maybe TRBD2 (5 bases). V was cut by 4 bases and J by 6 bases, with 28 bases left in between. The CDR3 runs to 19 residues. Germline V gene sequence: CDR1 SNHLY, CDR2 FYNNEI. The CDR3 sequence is CASSGLSPQDFGYRNEQFF. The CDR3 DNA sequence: TGTGCCAGCAGTGGATTATCGCCCCAGGACTTCGGATATCGCAATGAGCAGTTCTTC. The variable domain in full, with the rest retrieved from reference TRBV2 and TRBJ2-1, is EPEVTQTPSHQVTQMGQEVILRCVPISNHLYFYWYRQILGQKVEFLVSFYNNEISEKSEIFDDQFSVERPDGSNFTLKIRSTKLEDSAMYFCASSGLSPQDFGYRNEQFFGPGTRLTVL.

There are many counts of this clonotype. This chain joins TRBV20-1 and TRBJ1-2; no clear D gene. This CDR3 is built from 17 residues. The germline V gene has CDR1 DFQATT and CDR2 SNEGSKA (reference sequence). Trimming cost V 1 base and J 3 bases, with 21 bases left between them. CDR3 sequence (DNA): TGCAGTGCTAGAGTGTTGCAGGTCGTGAGGCTCCACTATGGCTACACCTTC. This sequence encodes CSARVLQVVRLHYGYTF.

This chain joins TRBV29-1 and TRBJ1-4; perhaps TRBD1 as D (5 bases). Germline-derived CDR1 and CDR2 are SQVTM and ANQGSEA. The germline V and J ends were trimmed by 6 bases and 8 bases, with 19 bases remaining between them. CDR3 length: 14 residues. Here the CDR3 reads CSVLEGWSGEKLFF. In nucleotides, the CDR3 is TGCAGCGTGCTTGAGGGGTGGAGTGGCGAAAAACTGTTTTTT.

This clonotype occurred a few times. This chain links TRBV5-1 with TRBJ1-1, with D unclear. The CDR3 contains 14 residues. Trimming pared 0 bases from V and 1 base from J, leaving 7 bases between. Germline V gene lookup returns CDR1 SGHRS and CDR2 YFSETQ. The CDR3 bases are TGCGCCAGCAGCTTGGTGCTAGAGAACACTGAAGCTTTCTTT. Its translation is CASSLVLENTEAFF.

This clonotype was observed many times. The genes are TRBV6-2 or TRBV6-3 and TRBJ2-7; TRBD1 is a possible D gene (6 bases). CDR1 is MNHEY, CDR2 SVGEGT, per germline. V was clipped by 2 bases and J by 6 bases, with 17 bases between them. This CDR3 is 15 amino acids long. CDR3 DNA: TGTGCCAGCAGTTACCACTCGGGGACAAGCGGCGAGCAGTACTTC. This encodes CASSYHSGTSGEQYF.

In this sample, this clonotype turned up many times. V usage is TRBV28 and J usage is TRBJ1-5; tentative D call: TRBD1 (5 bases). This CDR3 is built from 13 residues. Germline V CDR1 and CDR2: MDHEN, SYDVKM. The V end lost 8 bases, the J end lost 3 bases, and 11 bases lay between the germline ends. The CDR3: CASGTDYNQPQHF. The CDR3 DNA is TGTGCCAGCGGGACGGACTACAATCAGCCCCAGCATTTT. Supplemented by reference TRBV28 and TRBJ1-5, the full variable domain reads DVKVTQSSRYLVKRTGEKVFLECVQDMDHENMFWYRQDPGLGLRLIYFSYDVKMKEKGDIPEGYSVSREKKERFSLILESASTNQTSMYLCASGTDYNQPQHFGDGTRLSIL.

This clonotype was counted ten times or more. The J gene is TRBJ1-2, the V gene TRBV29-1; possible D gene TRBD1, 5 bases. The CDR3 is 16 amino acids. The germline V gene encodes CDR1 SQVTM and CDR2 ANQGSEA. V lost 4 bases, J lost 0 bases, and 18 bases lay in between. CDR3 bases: TGCAGCGTTGGGGGGGTCGGTGGACCAACTAACTATGGCTACACCTTC. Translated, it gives CSVGGVGGPTNYGYTF.

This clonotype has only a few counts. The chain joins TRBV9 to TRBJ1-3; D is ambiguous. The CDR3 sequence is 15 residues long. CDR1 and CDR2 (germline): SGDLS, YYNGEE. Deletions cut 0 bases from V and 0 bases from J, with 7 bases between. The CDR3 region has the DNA TGTGCCAGCAGCGTAGGAGGGTCCTCTGGAAACACCATATATTTT. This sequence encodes CASSVGGSSGNTIYF.

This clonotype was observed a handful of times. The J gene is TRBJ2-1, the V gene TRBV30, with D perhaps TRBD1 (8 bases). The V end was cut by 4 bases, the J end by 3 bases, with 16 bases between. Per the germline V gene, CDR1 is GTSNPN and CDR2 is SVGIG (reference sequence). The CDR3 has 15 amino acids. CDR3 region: CAWTPGGTGYNEQFF. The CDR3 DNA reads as TGTGCCTGGACTCCCGGGGGGACAGGCTACAATGAGCAGTTCTTC.

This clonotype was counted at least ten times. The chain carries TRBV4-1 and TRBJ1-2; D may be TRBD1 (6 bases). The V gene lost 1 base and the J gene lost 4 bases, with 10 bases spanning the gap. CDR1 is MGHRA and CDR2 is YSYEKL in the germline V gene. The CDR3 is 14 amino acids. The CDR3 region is CASSQGGQTYGYTF. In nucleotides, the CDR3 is TGCGCCAGCAGCCAAGGTGGACAGACCTATGGCTACACCTTC.